These T cell receptor beta chains were read from a single sample in a study of blood T cells in healthy people across ages. Via MiXCR, TCRdb re-called the 5' RACE reads, giving one row per CDR3 protein. This repertoire shows 1.5 million to 2 million distinct CDR3 sequences, roughly 28% found once; its top ten account for 7% to 9%. Sample: blood. These receptor sequences come from a woman in her twenties or thirties in good health. Each CDR3 is given with its conserved first and last residue. A D gene is named only where the DNA matches it firmly. Size is omitted from some rows. Given values are once, few, many or a class for expanded clones.

clone size,V gene,D gene,J gene,CDR3 DNA,CDR3 protein
few,TRBV15,TRBD1,TRBJ1-2,TGTGCCACCAGCAGAGATGAAGGAGGGGGCCACTATGGCGACACCTTC,CATSRDEGGGHYGDTF
-,TRBV7-2,TRBD2,TRBJ2-3,TGTGCCAGCAGCTTAGTGCCGGGCGGGGGGGCCGGCACAGATACGCAGTATTTT,CASSLVPGGGAGTDTQYF
-,TRBV9,TRBD1,TRBJ2-7,TGTGCCAGCAGCCCACTGGACAGGGGAACCTACAATGAGCAGTACTTC,CASSPLDRGTYNEQYF
many,TRBV7-2,TRBD1,TRBJ1-5,TGTGCCAGCAGCTTGGGACAGTTGAATCAGCCCCAGCATTTT,CASSLGQLNQPQHF
-,TRBV9,TRBD1,TRBJ2-5,TGTGCCAGCAGCGCCCCTTTTTTTCAGGGGGCACCCTTGGACAATGAGCAGTACTTC,CASSAPFFQGAPLDNEQYF
once,TRBV5-1,-,TRBJ2-1,TGCGCCAGCAGCTCTGGCCAGGTCTCCTACAATGAGCAGGTCTTC,CASSSGQVSYNEQVF
-,TRBV5-1,TRBD1,TRBJ2-1,TGCGCCAGCAGCTGGACAGGGGAGGAGTGGGATGAGCAGTTCTTC,CASSWTGEEWDEQFF
-,TRBV7-2,TRBD2,TRBJ2-1,TGTGCCAGCAGCTTAGGTCTAGCGGGAACTTACAATGAGCAGTTCTTC,CASSLGLAGTYNEQFF
few,TRBV12-3/TRBV12-4,-,TRBJ1-5,TGTGCCAGCAGTTTTAGCGGTAGTTCCCAGCATTTT,CASSFSGSSQHF
few,TRBV4-1,-,TRBJ2-2,TGCGCCAGCAGCCAAGAGCTAAACACCGGGGAGCTGTTTTTT,CASSQELNTGELFF
few,TRBV14,-,TRBJ2-7,TGTGCCAGCAGCCTGGAAGGCTACGCGGGCCACGAGCAGTACTTC,CASSLEGYAGHEQYF
few,TRBV6-2/TRBV6-3,-,TRBJ1-6,TGTGCCAGCAGGACAGATAATTCACCCCTCCACTTT,CASRTDNSPLHF
-,TRBV10-3,TRBD2,TRBJ2-7,TGTGTCATCAGTGAGTTAGGGACTAGCGGGACGCCCTACGAGCAGTACTTC,CVISELGTSGTPYEQYF
many,TRBV5-1,-,TRBJ2-6,TGCGCCAGCGACCCAGGGCAAAGTGGGGCCAACGTCCTGACTTTC,CASDPGQSGANVLTF
few,TRBV4-2,-,TRBJ2-7,TGTGCCAGCAGCCAAGTGACTGGACCCAACGAGCAGTACTTC,CASSQVTGPNEQYF
few,TRBV20-1,-,TRBJ2-3,TGCAGTGCTCAGGGGGGCTTCCCCTCACCTACGCAGTATTTT,CSAQGGFPSPTQYF
few,TRBV5-1,TRBD2,TRBJ2-3,TGCGCCAGCAGCGGGGGACTAGTTGGGGTCACAGATACGCAGTATTTT,CASSGGLVGVTDTQYF
many,TRBV29-1,-,TRBJ2-3,TGCAGCGTTGAGGGGGAGCCAGCGGGAGATACGCAGTATTTT,CSVEGEPAGDTQYF
-,TRBV7-2,TRBD1,TRBJ2-4,TGTGCCAGCAGCTTAGGACAGGGGGTTTACATTCAGTACTTC,CASSLGQGVYIQYF
once,TRBV12-3/TRBV12-4,-,TRBJ1-4,TGTGCCAGCAGTTTAAGGGACACAGGCCCGAAACTGTTTTTT,CASSLRDTGPKLFF
few,TRBV2,TRBD1,TRBJ2-7,TGTGCCAGCAGGGAGACAGGGTTTGAAGAGCAGTACTTC,CASRETGFEEQYF
many,TRBV11-2,TRBD1,TRBJ1-2,TGTGCCAGCAGCTCACTCACAGGGGATGGCTACACCTTC,CASSSLTGDGYTF
few,TRBV4-3,TRBD2,TRBJ2-3,TGCGCCAGCAGCCAAGATCTTACTAGCGGAGAAAGCACAGATACGCGGTATTTT,CASSQDLTSGESTDTRYF
-,TRBV12-3/TRBV12-4,-,TRBJ2-5,TGTGCCAGCAGTTCCGGGTGGGGAATGAGGGGACCCCAAGAGACCGAGTACTTC,CASSSGWGMRGPQETEYF
-,TRBV6-6,-,TRBJ2-5,TGTGCCAGCCGAGCGGAGGGGGAACTTCAAGAGACCCAGTACTTC,CASRAEGELQETQYF
-,TRBV20-1,-,TRBJ2-7,TGCAGTGCTCCATCTCAAAGGGAACCCTACGAGCAGTACTTC,CSAPSQREPYEQYF
many,TRBV12-3/TRBV12-4,-,TRBJ2-7,TGTGCCAGCACGGACAGCTTATCCTACGAGCAGTACTTC,CASTDSLSYEQYF
few,TRBV20-1,TRBD1,TRBJ1-6,TGCAGTGCCCCCGGACAGGGGGCTGTGTCACCCCTCCACTTT,CSAPGQGAVSPLHF
-,TRBV29-1,-,TRBJ1-4,TGCAGCGTTGACCAGGCATCGGATGAAAAACTGTTTTTT,CSVDQASDEKLFF
-,TRBV5-1,TRBD2,TRBJ2-3,TGCGCCAGCAGCGCCCGAGCGGGGGGGACGGGAGATACGCAGTATTTT,CASSARAGGTGDTQYF
-,TRBV5-5,-,TRBJ2-5,TGTGCCAGCAGCTTGGGATCGGCGCAAGAGACCCAGTACTTC,CASSLGSAQETQYF
few,TRBV20-1,TRBD2,TRBJ2-5,TGCAGTGCCGCTACTAGCGCCGGGAGAGAGACCCAGTACTTC,CSAATSAGRETQYF